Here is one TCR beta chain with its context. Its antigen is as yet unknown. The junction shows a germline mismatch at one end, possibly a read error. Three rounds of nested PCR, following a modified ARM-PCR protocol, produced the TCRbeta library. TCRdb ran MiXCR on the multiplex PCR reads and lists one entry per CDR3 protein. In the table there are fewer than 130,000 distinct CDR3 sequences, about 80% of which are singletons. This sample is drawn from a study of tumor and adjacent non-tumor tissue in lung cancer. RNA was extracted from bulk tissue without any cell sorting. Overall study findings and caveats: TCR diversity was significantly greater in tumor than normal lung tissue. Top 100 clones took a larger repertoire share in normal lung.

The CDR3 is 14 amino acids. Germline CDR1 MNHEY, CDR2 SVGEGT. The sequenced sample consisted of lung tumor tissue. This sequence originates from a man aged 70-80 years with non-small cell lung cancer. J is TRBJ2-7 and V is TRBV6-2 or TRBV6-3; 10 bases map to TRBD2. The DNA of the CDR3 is TGTGCCAGCGCTGCCGGGACTAGCGAGTACGAGCGGTATTTC. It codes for CASAAGTSEYERYF.